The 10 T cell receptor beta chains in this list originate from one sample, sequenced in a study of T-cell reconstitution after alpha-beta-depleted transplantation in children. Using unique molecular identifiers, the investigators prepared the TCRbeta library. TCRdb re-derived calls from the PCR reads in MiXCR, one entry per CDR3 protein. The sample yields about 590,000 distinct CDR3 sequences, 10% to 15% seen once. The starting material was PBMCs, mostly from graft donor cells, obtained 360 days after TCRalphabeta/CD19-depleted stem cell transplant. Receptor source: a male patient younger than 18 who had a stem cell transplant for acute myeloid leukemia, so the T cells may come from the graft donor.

For the CDR3, the DNA is TGCAGTGCTAGAGATCCCCGGGACCAACGTAATGAGCAGTTCTTC. Protein sequence: CSARDPRDQRNEQFF. This rearrangement joins TRBV20-1 to TRBJ2-1; possibly TRBD1 or TRBD2 for D (5 bases each). Germline CDR1 reads DFQATT; CDR2 reads SNEGSKA (reference sequence). The CDR3 totals 15 residues. Trimming stripped 0 bases from V and 7 bases from J, with 16 bases between.

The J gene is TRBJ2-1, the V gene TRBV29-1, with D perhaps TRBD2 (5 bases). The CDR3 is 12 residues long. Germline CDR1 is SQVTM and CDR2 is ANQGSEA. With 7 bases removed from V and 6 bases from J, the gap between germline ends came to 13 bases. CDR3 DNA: TGCAGCGGATTGCTAGGAGGCAATGAGCAGTTCTTC. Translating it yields CSGLLGGNEQFF.

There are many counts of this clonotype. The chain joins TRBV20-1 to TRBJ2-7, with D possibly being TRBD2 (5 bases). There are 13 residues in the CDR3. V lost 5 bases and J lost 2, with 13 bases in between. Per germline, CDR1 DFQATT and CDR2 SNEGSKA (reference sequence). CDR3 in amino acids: CSAFPTGTYEQYF. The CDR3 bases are TGCAGTGCTTTCCCAACGGGGACCTACGAGCAGTACTTC.

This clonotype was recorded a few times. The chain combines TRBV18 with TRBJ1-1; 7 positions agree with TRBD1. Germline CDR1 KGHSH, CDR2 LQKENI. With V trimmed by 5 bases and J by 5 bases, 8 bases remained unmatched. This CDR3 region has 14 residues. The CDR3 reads CASSGDREWTEAFF. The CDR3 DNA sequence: TGTGCCAGCTCAGGAGACAGGGAGTGGACTGAAGCTTTCTTT.

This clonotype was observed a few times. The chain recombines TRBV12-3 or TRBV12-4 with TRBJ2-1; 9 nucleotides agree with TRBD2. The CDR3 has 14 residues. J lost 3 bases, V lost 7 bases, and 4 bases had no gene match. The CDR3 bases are TGTGCCAGCAAATTGACTAGCGGCTACAATGAGCAGTTCTTC. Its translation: CASKLTSGYNEQFF.

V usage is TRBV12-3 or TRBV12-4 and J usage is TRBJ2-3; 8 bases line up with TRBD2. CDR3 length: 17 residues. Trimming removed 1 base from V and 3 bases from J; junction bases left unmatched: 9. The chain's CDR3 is CASSLGHRVAGTDTQYF. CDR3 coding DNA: TGTGCCAGCAGTTTAGGCCACAGGGTAGCGGGGACAGATACGCAGTATTTT.

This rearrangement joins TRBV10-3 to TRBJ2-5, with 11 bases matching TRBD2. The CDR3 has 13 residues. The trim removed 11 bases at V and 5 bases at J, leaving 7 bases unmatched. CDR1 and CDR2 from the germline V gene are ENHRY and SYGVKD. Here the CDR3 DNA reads TGTGCCGTGCGACTAGCGGGAAGCGAGACCCAGTACTTC. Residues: CAVRLAGSETQYF.

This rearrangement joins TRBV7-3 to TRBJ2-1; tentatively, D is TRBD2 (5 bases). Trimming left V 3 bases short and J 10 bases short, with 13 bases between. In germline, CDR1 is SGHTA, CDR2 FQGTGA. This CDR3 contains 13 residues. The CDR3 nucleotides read TGTGCCAGCAGCTTCGGGATATCCAGAGAGCAGTTCTTC. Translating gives CASSFGISREQFF.

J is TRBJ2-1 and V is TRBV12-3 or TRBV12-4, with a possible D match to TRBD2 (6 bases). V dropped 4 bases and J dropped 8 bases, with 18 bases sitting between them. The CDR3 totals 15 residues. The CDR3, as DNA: TGTGCCAGCAGTTCATCGATGGGACTTTTCGATGAGCAGTTCTTC. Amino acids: CASSSSMGLFDEQFF.

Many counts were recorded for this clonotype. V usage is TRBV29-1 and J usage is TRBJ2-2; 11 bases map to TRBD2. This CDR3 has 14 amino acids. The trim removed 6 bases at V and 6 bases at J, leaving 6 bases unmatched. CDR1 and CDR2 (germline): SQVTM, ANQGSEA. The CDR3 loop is CSVQTSGTSGELFF. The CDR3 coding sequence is TGCAGCGTCCAGACTAGCGGGACTTCCGGGGAGCTGTTTTTT.